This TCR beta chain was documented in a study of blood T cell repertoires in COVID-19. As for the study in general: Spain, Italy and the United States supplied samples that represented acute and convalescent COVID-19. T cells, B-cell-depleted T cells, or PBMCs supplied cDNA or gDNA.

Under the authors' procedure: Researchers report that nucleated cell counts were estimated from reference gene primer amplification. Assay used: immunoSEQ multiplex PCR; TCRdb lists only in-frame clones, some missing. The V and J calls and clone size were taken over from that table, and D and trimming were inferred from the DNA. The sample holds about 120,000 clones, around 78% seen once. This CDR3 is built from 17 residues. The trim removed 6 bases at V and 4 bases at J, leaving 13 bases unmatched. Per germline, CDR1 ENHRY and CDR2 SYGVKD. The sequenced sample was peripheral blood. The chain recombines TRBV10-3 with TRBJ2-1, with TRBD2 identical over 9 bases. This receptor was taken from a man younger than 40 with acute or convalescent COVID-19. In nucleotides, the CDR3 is TGTGCCATCAGCGGAATCAAAGCGGGAGGTTTATACAATGAGCAGTTCTTC. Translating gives CAISGIKAGGLYNEQFF.